The source of this TCR beta chain is a study of control samples from healthy donors and cancer patients. Libraries were prepared by immunoSEQ multiplex PCR; TCRdb keeps only in-frame clonotypes and omits some of them. The repertoire holds roughly 86,000 clones, with around 92% as singletons. This clone was observed once. The CDR3 extends over 14 amino acids. The V segment lost 5 bases and the J segment 1 base; nucleotides outside the gene matches: 5. Germline CDR1 is GTSNPN and CDR2 is SVGIG (reference sequence). The sequencing input was blood. The chain joins TRBV30 to TRBJ1-3, with 7 bases lining up with TRBD1. The receptor was derived from a young man in good health. CDR3 sequence (DNA): TGTGCCTGGTCCAGGGGGAGGTCTGGAAACACCATATATTTT. Residues: CAWSRGRSGNTIYF.